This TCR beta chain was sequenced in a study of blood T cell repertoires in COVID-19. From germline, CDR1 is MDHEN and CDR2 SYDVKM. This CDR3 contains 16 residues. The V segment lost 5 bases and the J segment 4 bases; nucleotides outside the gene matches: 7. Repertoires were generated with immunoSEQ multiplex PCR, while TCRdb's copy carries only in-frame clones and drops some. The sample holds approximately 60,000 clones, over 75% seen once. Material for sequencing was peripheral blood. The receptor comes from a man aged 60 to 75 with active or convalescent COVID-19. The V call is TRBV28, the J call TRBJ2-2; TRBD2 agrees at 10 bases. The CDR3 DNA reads TGTGCCAGCAGTAAACATGGGACTAGCGCCACCGGGGAGCTGTTTTTT. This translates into CASSKHGTSATGELFF.